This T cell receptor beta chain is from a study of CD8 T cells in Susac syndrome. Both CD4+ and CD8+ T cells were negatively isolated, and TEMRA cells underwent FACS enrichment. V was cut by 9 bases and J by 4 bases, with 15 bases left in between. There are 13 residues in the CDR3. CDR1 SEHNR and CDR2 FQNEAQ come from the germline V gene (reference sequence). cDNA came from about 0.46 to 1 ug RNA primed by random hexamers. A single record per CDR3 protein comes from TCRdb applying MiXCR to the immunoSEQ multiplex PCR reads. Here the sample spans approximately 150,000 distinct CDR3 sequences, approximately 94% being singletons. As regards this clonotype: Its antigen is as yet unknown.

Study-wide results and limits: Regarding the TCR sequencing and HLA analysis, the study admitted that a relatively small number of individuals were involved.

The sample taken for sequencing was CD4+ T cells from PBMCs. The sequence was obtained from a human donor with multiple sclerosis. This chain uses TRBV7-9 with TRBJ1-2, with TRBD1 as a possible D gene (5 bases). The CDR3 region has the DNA TGTGCCAGTTCCACCGGACAAATCTATGGCTACACCTTC. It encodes CASSTGQIYGYTF.